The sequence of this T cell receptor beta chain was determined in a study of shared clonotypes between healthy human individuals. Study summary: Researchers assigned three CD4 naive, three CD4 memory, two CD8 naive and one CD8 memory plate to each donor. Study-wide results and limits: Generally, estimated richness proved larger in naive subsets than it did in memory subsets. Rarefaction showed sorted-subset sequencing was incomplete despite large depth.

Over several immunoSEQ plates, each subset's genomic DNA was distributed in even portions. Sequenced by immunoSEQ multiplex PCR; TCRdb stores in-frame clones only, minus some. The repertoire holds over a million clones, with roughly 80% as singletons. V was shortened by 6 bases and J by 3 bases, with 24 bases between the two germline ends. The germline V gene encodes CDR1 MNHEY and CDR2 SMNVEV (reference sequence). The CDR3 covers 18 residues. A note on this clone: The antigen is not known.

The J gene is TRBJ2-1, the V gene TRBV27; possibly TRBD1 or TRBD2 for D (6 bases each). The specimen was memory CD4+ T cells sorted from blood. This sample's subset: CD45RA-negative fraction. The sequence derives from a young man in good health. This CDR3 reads CASSLQGGSGHNYNEQFF. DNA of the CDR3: TGTGCCAGCAGCCTGCAAGGGGGAAGCGGGCATAACTACAATGAGCAGTTCTTC.